These 3 T cell receptor beta chains were sequenced from one sample in a study of CD8 T cells in ankylosing spondylitis. TCRdb processed the 5' RACE reads anew with MiXCR; each CDR3 protein has one entry. Among hundreds of thousands of distinct CDR3 sequences listed, around 20% were seen once. Material for sequencing was blood, either unsorted or a sorted T cell fraction (not recorded which). All receptors derive from a female donor with ankylosing spondylitis or in good health (not recorded which).

This clonotype has more than one count but fewer than ten. The DNA for the CDR3 is TGTGCCAGCAGCTTAGAACAGTGGACGTACAATGAGCAGTTCTTC. Translated, it gives CASSLEQWTYNEQFF. J is TRBJ2-1 and V is TRBV11-2; D gene uncertain. The CDR3 runs 15 residues. Deletions cut 0 bases from V and 4 bases from J, with 10 bases between. CDR1 is SGHAT, CDR2 FQNNGV, per germline.

The chain joins TRBV14 to TRBJ2-2, with D possibly TRBD2 on 6 matching bases. Germline V CDR1 and CDR2: SGHDN, FVKESK. V was trimmed by 5 bases and J by 5 bases, leaving 18 bases between them. The CDR3 totals 16 residues. The CDR3 region is CASSETSTRLTGELFF. The CDR3 DNA follows: TGTGCCAGCAGCGAAACTAGCACCAGGTTGACCGGGGAGCTGTTTTTT.

The chain joins TRBV20-1 to TRBJ2-1, with TRBD2 identical over 14 bases. With V trimmed by 3 bases and J by 3 bases, 4 bases remained unmatched. This CDR3 region has 16 residues. Germline CDR1 and CDR2: DFQATT and SNEGSKA (reference sequence). The CDR3 sequence: CSASRTSGRNYNEQFF. CDR3 bases: TGCAGTGCTAGCCGGACTAGCGGGAGGAACTACAATGAGCAGTTCTTC.